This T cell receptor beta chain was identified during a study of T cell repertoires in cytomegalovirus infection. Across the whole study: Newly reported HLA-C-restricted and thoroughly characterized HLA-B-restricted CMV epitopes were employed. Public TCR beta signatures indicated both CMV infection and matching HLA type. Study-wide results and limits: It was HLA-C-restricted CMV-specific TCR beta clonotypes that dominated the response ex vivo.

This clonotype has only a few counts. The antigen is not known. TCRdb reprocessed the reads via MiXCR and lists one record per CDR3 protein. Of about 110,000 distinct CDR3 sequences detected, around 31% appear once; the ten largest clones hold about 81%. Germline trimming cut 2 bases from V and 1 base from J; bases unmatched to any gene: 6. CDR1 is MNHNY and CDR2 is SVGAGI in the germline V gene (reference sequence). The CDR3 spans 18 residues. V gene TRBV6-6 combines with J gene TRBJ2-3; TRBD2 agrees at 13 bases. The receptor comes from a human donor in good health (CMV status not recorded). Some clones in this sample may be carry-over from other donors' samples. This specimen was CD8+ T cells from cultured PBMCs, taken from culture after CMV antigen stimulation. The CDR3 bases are TGTGCCAGCAGTTACACCCGACTAGCGGGGGGAGGCACAGATACGCAGTATTTT. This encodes CASSYTRLAGGGTDTQYF.